The clone carrying this TCR beta chain was recorded many times. Its antigen is not identified. The CDR3 sequence is 16 residues long. The trim removed 0 bases at V and 7 bases at J, leaving 10 bases unmatched. Germline V gene lookup returns CDR1 MNHEY and CDR2 SVGAGI. This specimen belongs to a study of T-cell reconstitution after alpha-beta-depleted transplantation in children. General study points: Once a year had passed after transplant, T-cell counts and diversity came mostly from newly produced T cells. Surviving recipient T cells and intrathymic progenitors accounted for some patients' high TCRbeta diversity at day 60. The origin of alpha-beta T cells about two months after transplant was reportedly several hundred expanded graft clones.

A TCRbeta library incorporating unique molecular identifiers was prepared. TCRdb reprocessed the PCR reads via MiXCR and lists one record per CDR3 protein. Here the sample spans almost 250,000 distinct CDR3 sequences, over 20% being singletons. The source of this sequence is a girl aged 2 to 9 with Fanconi anemia, due to receive a stem cell transplant. V and J are TRBV6-5 and TRBJ2-7, with 9 bases aligning to TRBD2. The input for sequencing was PBMCs, taken before TCRalphabeta/CD19-depleted stem cell transplant. CDR3 protein: CASSYSFAGGPREQYF. CDR3 in DNA: TGTGCCAGCAGTTACTCGTTCGCGGGAGGGCCGAGGGAGCAGTACTTC.